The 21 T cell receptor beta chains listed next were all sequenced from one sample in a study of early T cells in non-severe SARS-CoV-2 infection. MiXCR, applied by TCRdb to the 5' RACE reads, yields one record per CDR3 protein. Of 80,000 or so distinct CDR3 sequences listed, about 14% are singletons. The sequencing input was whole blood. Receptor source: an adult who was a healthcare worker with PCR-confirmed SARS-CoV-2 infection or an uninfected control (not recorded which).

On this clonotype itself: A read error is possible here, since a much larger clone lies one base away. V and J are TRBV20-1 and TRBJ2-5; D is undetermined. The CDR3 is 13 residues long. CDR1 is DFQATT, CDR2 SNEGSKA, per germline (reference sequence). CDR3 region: CGARGDRNPTQYF. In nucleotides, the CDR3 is TGCGGTGCTAGAGGTGATAGGAACCCGACCCAGTACTTC.

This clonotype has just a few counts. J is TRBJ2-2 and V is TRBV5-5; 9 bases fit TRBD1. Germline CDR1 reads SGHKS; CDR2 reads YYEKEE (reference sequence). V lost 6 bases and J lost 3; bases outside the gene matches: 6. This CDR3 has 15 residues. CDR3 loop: CASTPTGGDTGELFF. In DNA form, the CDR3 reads TGTGCCAGCACCCCGACAGGGGGGGACACCGGGGAGCTGTTTTTT.

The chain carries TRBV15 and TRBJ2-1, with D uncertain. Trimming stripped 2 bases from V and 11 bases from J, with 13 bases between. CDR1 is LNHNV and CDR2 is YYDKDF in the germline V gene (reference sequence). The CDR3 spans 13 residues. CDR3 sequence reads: CATSRPSRGQQFF. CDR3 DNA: TGTGCCACCAGCAGACCATCGCGAGGTCAGCAGTTCTTC.

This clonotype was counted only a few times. The CDR3 region has the DNA TGTGCCAGCAGTCAGGGGGCTGGAAACGAGCAGTACTTC. Residues: CASSQGAGNEQYF. The rearrangement uses TRBV2 and TRBJ2-7, with 8 bases identical to TRBD1. The germline V gene has CDR1 SNHLY and CDR2 FYNNEI. J gave up 5 bases and V 5 bases, and 5 bases lay outside the gene matches. The CDR3 is 13 amino acids. The entire variable domain, with the rest obtained from reference TRBV2 and TRBJ2-7, is as follows: EPEVTQTPSHQVTQMGQEVILRCVPISNHLYFYWYRQILGQKVEFLVSFYNNEISEKSEIFDDQFSVERPDGSNFTLKIRSTKLEDSAMYFCASSQGAGNEQYFGPGTRLTVT.

CDR3 in DNA: TGCGCCAGCAGCTTGCGGGCGTACAATGAGCAGTTCTTC. Encoded protein: CASSLRAYNEQFF. This chain links TRBV5-1 with TRBJ2-1; D gene uncertain. This CDR3 comprises 13 residues. Between the trimmed V and J ends, which lost 1 base and 4 bases, there was a span of 6 bases. Germline-derived CDR1 and CDR2 are SGHRS and YFSETQ. Full variable domain (outside the CDR3, taken from reference TRBV5-1 and TRBJ2-1): KAGVTQTPRYLIKTRGQQVTLSCSPISGHRSVSWYQQTPGQGLQFLFEYFSETQRNKGNFPGRFSGRQFSNSRSEMNVSTLELGDSALYLCASSLRAYNEQFFGPGTRLTVL.

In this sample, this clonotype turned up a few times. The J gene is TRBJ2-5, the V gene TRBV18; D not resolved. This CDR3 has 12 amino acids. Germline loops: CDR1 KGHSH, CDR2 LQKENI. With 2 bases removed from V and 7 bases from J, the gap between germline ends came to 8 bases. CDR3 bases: TGTGCCAGCTCACCAAGCCCAGGGACCCAGTACTTC. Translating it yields CASSPSPGTQYF. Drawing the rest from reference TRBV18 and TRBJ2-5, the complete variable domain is NAGVMQNPRHLVRRRGQEARLRCSPMKGHSHVYWYRQLPEEGLKFMVYLQKENIIDESGMPKERFSAEFPKEGPSILRIQQVVRGDSAAYFCASSPSPGTQYFGPGTRLLVL.

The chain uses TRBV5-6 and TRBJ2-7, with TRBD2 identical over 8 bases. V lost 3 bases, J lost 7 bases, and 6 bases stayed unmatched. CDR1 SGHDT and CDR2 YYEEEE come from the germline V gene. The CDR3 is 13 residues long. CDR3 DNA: TGTGCCAGCAGCTGGAGCGGGAGACCTGAGCAGTACTTC. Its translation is CASSWSGRPEQYF.

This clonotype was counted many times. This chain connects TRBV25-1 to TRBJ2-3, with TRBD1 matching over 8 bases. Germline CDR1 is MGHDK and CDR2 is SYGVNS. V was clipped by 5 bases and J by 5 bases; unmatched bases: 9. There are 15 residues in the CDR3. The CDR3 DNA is TGTGCCAGCAGTTTGGACAGGGCCCCGGGAGATACGCAGTATTTT. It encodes CASSLDRAPGDTQYF.

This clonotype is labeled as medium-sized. As DNA, the CDR3 is TGTGCCAGCACCTCCTGGGGGACAGGGCGGACTGAAGCTTTCTTT. Translation gives CASTSWGTGRTEAFF. This sequence joins TRBV6-6 and TRBJ1-1; 9 nucleotides align to TRBD1. V lost 7 bases and J lost 5; bases outside the gene matches: 11. The germline gives CDR1 MNHNY, CDR2 SVGAGI (reference sequence). The CDR3 runs 15 residues.

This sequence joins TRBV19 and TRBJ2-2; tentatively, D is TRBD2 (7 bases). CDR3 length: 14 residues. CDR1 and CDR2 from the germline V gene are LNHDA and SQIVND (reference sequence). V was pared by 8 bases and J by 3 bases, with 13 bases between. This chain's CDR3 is CASSGRGHTGELFF. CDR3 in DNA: TGTGCCAGTTCAGGGCGGGGGCACACCGGGGAGCTGTTTTTT.

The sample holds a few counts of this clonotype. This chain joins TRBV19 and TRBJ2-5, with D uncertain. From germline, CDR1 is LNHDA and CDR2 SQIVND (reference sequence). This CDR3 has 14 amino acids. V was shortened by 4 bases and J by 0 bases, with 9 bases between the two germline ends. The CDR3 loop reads CASSTGRNQETQYF. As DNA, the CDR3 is TGTGCCAGTAGTACCGGACGGAACCAAGAGACCCAGTACTTC.

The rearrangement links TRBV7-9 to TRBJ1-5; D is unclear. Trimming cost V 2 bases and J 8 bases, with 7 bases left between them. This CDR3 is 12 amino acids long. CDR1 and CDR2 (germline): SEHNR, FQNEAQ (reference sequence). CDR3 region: CASSLYEEPQHF. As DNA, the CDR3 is TGTGCCAGCAGCTTATACGAGGAGCCCCAGCATTTT.

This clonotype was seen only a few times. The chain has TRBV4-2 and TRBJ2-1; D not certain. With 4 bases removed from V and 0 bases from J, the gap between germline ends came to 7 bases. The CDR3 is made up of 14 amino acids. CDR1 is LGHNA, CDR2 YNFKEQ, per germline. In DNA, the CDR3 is TGTGCCAGCAGCCGGGCTGGCTCCTACAATGAGCAGTTCTTC. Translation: CASSRAGSYNEQFF.

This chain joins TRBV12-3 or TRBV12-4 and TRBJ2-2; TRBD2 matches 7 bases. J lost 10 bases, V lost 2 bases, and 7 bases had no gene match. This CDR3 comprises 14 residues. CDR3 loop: CASSLFGGSEELFF. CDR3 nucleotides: TGTGCCAGCAGTTTATTCGGGGGGAGTGAGGAGCTGTTTTTT.

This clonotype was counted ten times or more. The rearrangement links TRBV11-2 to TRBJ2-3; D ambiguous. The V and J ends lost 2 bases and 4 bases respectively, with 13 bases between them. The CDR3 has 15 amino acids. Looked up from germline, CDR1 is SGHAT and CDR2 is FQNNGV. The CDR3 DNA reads TGTGCCAGCAGCTTATTGGGATGGGATGCAGATACGCAGTATTTT. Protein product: CASSLLGWDADTQYF.

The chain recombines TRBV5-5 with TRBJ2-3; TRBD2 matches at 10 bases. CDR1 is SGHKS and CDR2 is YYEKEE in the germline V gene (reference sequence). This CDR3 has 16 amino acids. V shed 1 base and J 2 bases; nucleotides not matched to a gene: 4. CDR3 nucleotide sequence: TGTGCCAGCAGCTTGCTTAGCGGGAGGTACACAGATACGCAGTATTTT. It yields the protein CASSLLSGRYTDTQYF.

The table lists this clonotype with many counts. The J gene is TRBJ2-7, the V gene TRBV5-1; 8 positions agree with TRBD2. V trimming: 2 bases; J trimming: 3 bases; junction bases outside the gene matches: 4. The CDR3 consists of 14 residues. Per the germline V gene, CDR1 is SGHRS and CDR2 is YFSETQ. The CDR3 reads CASSFGAGVYEQYF. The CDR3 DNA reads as TGCGCCAGCAGCTTTGGAGCGGGGGTCTACGAGCAGTACTTC.

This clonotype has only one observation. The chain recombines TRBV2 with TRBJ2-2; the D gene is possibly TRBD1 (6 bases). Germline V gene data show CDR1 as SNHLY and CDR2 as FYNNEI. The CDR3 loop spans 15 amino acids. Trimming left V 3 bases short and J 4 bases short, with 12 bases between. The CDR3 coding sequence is TGTGCCAGCAGTGACAGGGGTCTTAGCACCGGGGAGCTGTTTTTT. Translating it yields CASSDRGLSTGELFF.

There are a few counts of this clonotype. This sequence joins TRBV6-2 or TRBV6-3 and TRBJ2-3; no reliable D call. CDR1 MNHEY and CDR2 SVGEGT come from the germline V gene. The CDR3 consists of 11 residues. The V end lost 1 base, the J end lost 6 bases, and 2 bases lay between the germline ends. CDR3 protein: CASSYYDTQYF. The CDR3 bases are TGTGCCAGCAGTTACTACGATACGCAGTATTTT.

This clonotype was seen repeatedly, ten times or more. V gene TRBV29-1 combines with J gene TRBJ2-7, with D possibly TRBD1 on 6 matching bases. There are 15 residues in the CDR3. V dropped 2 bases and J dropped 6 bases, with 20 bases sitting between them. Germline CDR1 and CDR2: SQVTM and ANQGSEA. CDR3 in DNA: TGCAGCGTTGAAAGTGAGGGGGTATCAATTGGCGAGCAGTACTTC. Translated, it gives CSVESEGVSIGEQYF.

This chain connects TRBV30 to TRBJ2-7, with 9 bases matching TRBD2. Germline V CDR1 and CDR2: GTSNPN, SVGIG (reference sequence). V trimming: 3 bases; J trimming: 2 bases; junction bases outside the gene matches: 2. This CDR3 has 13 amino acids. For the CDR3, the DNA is TGTGCCTGGAGGACTAGCGGTACCTACGAGCAGTACTTC. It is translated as CAWRTSGTYEQYF.